This T cell receptor beta chain was profiled in a study of long-term antiretroviral therapy in people with HIV. Findings and caveats of the study: CDR3 lengths in HIV samples spanned a narrower range than controls.

Only a few counts were recorded for this clone. Antigen specificity is unknown. Running of the v3.0 immunoSEQ assay took place at survey level. The method was immunoSEQ multiplex PCR; TCRdb's version includes in-frame clones alone and lacks a portion of them. Here the sample spans about 24,000 clones, about four fifths being singletons. Germline CDR1 and CDR2: SGHDT and YYEEEE. The germline V and J ends were trimmed by 4 bases and 2 bases, with 10 bases remaining between them. The CDR3 contains 13 residues. Treatment locations for all participants with HIV were in the United States. Cryopreserved PBMC, at 1-10 million per sample, were present before DNA extraction.

The rearrangement links TRBV5-6 to TRBJ2-7; D tentatively fits TRBD1 or TRBD2 (6 bases each). This specimen consisted of unsorted PBMCs, obtained at the start of antiretroviral therapy, before treatment. This receptor was identified in a woman younger than 35 with HIV. The CDR3 sequence is CASSLEGAYEQYF. The DNA for the CDR3 is TGTGCCAGCAGCCTGGAGGGGGCCTACGAGCAGTACTTC.